In this sample, the clone carrying this T cell receptor beta chain turned up a few times. Its antigen is still unknown. TCRdb called the RT-PCR reads again in MiXCR, with one record for every CDR3 protein. The repertoire has roughly 540,000 distinct CDR3 sequences, under 25% of them found once; the top ten carry approximately 3%. This entry comes from a study of response to subunit inactivated influenza vaccine. Per germline, CDR1 DFQATT and CDR2 SNEGSKA (reference sequence). The CDR3 runs 16 residues. V lost 5 bases to trimming and J lost 2 bases; unmatched junction nucleotides: 10. Whole-study findings and limits: Authors suggested seasonal influenza vaccinations each recruit few new T cells.

These same records also appear under a second study, on T cells expressing NK-cell markers. From that paper: A 5'RACE template switching approach incorporating UMIs was used to make TCR beta cDNA. Sequencing covered eight donors, seven HCMV-seropositive and one seronegative. Sorting of alpha-beta TCR T cells alone was achieved in several experiments with an anti-gamma-delta TCR antibody.

The chain employs TRBV20-1 and TRBJ2-3; 10 nucleotides match TRBD2. The sequenced sample was CD4+ T cells sorted from PBMCs, obtained 11 to 12 days after vaccination. This receptor was obtained from a man in his forties or fifties who received an inactivated influenza vaccine. The CDR3 nucleotides read TGCAGTGCTTACCTTAGCGGGGGGCTCTTCACAGATACGCAGTATTTT. Translating gives CSAYLSGGLFTDTQYF.